This entry features one TCR beta chain sequence. Those enrolled in Seattle joined during active infection and were followed longitudinally afterward. This entry comes from a study of blood T cell repertoires in COVID-19. Study background: Samples taken during acute and convalescent COVID-19 were collected in the United States, Italy and Spain. PBMCs, B-cell-depleted T cells, or T cells were the source of the cDNA or gDNA that made up the material.

CDR1 SEHNR and CDR2 FQNEAQ come from the germline V gene (reference sequence). The V end was cut by 8 bases, the J end by 0 bases, with 16 bases between. The CDR3 totals 15 residues. In the original processing: Amplification of reference gene primers provided the estimated nucleated cell counts. Profiled with immunoSEQ multiplex PCR; TCRdb holds only in-frame clones, not every one. D and trimming come from the DNA, and the V and J calls and clone size come from that table. The repertoire holds approximately 210,000 clones, with 84% as singletons. The clonotype originates from a woman aged 80 or over with COVID-19, enrolled during active disease. The sample comprised peripheral blood. The rearrangement links TRBV7-9 to TRBJ1-2; no clear D gene. In nucleotides, the CDR3 is TGTGCCAGCGCTATTTCCGGGTTATCTAACTATGGCTACACCTTC. Its translation: CASAISGLSNYGYTF.